This T cell receptor (beta chain) was documented in a study of shared clonotypes between healthy human individuals. Per the germline V gene, CDR1 is SGHRS and CDR2 is YFSETQ. The CDR3 sequence is 14 residues long. V was clipped by 4 bases and J by 5 bases; unmatched bases: 6. As for this clone: Antigen specificity is unknown.

The study's findings and limits: The represented genetic and exposure-history diversity was limited by the small number of donors.

Each subset's genomic DNA was split evenly across several immunoSEQ plates. Produced via immunoSEQ multiplex PCR; TCRdb's table is partial and in-frame only. The top ten clones hold about 0.45% of a sample with some 1,600,000 clones, 98% of them seen once. The source material was naive CD4+ T cells sorted from blood. Described subset: CD45RA+ positively selected. The chain carries TRBV5-1 and TRBJ2-5, with 9 bases matching TRBD1. This receptor was obtained from a man aged 30 to 39 in good health. CDR3 sequence reads: CASSLTGGTETQYF. As DNA, the CDR3 is TGCGCCAGCAGCCTGACAGGGGGGACGGAGACCCAGTACTTC.